This T cell receptor beta chain was found in a study of response to subunit inactivated influenza vaccine. TCRdb reprocessed the RT-PCR reads via MiXCR and lists one record per CDR3 protein. Among more than 700,000 distinct CDR3 sequences listed, around 20% were seen once. This clonotype was detected only a few times. Specimen: PBMCs from blood, collected around 5 days after vaccination. The clonotype comes from a man aged 50 or older who received an inactivated influenza vaccine.

The CDR3 protein is CASSPEGSTYEQYF. CDR3 coding DNA: TGTGCCAGCAGCCCAGAAGGGTCAACCTACGAGCAGTACTTC. J is TRBJ2-7 and V is TRBV7-9; D is unclear. The CDR3 consists of 14 residues. Trimming removed 5 bases from V and 2 bases from J, with 13 bases in between. The V gene's germline CDR1 is SEHNR and CDR2 FQNEAQ (reference sequence).